The 25 T cell receptor beta chains in this list originate from one sample, sequenced in a study of cytomegalovirus exposure and HLA in healthy donors. In the PCR, 60 Vbeta and 13 Jbeta primers were used. The assay was immunoSEQ multiplex PCR, and TCRdb's table has in-frame clones only and misses some. The table has approximately 120,000 clones, around 73% seen once. Material: PBMCs. These receptors all stem from a man aged 30 to 45 in good health and CMV-seropositive.

The V gene is TRBV14, the J gene TRBJ2-7, with D possibly TRBD2 on 5 matching bases. The CDR3 extends over 14 amino acids. Germline CDR1 is SGHDN and CDR2 is FVKESK. Trimming cost V 1 base and J 2 bases, with 9 bases left between them. The CDR3 loop is CASSQGRGAYEQYF. The CDR3 coding sequence is TGTGCCAGCAGCCAAGGACGGGGAGCCTACGAGCAGTACTTC.

The CDR3 DNA sequence: TGTGCCAGCAGCTTGTCCCACACCTCCTACGAGCAGTACTTC. Amino acids: CASSLSHTSYEQYF. J is TRBJ2-7 and V is TRBV5-4; D not certain. Germline CDR1 and CDR2: SGHNT and YYREEE (reference sequence). The CDR3 extends over 14 amino acids. With 1 base removed from V and 0 bases from J, the gap between germline ends came to 8 bases.

Only a few counts were recorded for this clone. The rearrangement uses TRBV5-4 and TRBJ2-3; TRBD2 agrees at 9 bases. Trimming took 3 bases from V and 4 from J; bases not matched to a gene: 6. The CDR3 has 15 amino acids. The germline V gene encodes CDR1 SGHNT and CDR2 YYREEE (reference sequence). The CDR3 is CASSSVAGAADTQYF. CDR3 bases: TGTGCCAGCAGCTCCGTAGCGGGAGCGGCAGATACGCAGTATTTT.

A note on this clone: Other DNA sequences from this sample encode an identical CDR3 as well. The chain has TRBV4-3 and TRBJ2-2; 13 nucleotides line up with TRBD2. Per germline, CDR1 LGHNA and CDR2 YSLEER. V was clipped by 4 bases and J by 5 bases; unmatched bases: 4. There are 16 residues in the CDR3. This chain's CDR3 is CASSPLAGGETGELFF. For the CDR3, the DNA is TGCGCCAGCAGCCCACTAGCGGGAGGGGAAACCGGGGAGCTGTTTTTT.

In this sample, this clone turned up once. The chain uses TRBV11-2 and TRBJ1-1; the D gene is possibly TRBD1 (5 bases). The CDR3 length is 14 residues. V lost 3 bases and J lost 5, with 13 bases in between. The germline CDR1 and CDR2 sequences are SGHAT and FQNNGV. CDR3 in DNA: TGTGCCAGCAGCTTTTCAGGGAGGAGGACTGAAGCTTTCTTT. The encoded protein is CASSFSGRRTEAFF.

The chain has TRBV7-6 and TRBJ1-1, with D possibly matching TRBD1 (5 bases). The length of the CDR3 is 12 residues. Trimming took 5 bases from V and 11 from J, leaving 15 bases between them. CDR1 is SGHVS and CDR2 is FNYEAQ in the germline V gene. DNA of the CDR3: TGTGCCAGCAGCCCCTTAGGGGAAGGGGCTTTCTTT. This gives the protein CASSPLGEGAFF.

This chain uses TRBV30 with TRBJ2-1; 15 bases line up with TRBD2. The CDR3 has 18 amino acids. Germline CDR1 GTSNPN, CDR2 SVGIG (reference sequence). The V segment lost 3 bases and the J segment 8 bases; nucleotides outside the gene matches: 14. In DNA form, the CDR3 reads TGTGCCTGGAGCTTCCCCGGACTAGCGGGAGGGTTCGGGGATGAGCAGTTCTTC. Translating it yields CAWSFPGLAGGFGDEQFF.

The table lists this clone with a few counts. The rearrangement uses TRBV2 and TRBJ2-3, with a tentative D call TRBD2 (6 bases). Germline V gene sequence: CDR1 SNHLY, CDR2 FYNNEI. The CDR3 contains 14 residues. V dropped 5 bases and J dropped 5 bases, with 14 bases sitting between them. CDR3 residues: CASSLGGSGDTQYF. The DNA for the CDR3 is TGTGCCAGCAGTTTGGGAGGCTCCGGAGATACGCAGTATTTT.

This chain links TRBV30 with TRBJ2-1; TRBD2 might be the D (6 bases). Germline V lookup: CDR1 GTSNPN, CDR2 SVGIG (reference sequence). The CDR3 consists of 15 residues. Deletions cut 8 bases from V and 8 bases from J, with 25 bases between. This CDR3 is CAGDSRGSQVHEQFF. The CDR3 region has the DNA TGTGCCGGCGACTCTCGGGGGTCACAGGTTCATGAGCAGTTCTTC.

The J gene is TRBJ1-5, the V gene TRBV27; D is perhaps TRBD1 (6 bases). Germline CDR1 reads MNHEY; CDR2 reads SMNVEV (reference sequence). V lost 5 bases and J 4 bases, leaving 15 bases between the germline ends. This CDR3 region has 15 residues. CDR3 loop: CASSPRGDTNQPQHF. CDR3 DNA sequence: TGTGCCAGCAGTCCTCGGGGGGACACGAATCAGCCCCAGCATTTT.

The rearrangement joins TRBV9 to TRBJ2-7, with unresolved D. V gave up 4 bases and J gave up 0 bases, with 11 bases separating them. CDR3 length equals 14 residues. From germline, CDR1 is SGDLS and CDR2 YYNGEE. CDR3 nucleotide sequence: TGTGCCAGCAGCACAGACCCCACCTCCTACGAGCAGTACTTC. This sequence encodes CASSTDPTSYEQYF.

The genes are TRBV4-2 and TRBJ2-3; TRBD1 aligns across 7 bases. This CDR3 region has 14 residues. CDR1 LGHNA and CDR2 YNFKEQ come from the germline V gene. V trimming: 5 bases; J trimming: 2 bases; junction bases outside the gene matches: 4. The CDR3 nucleotides read TGTGCCAGCAGCAGAGGACAGGACACAGATACGCAGTATTTT. Amino acids: CASSRGQDTDTQYF.

The rearrangement joins TRBV4-1 to TRBJ2-1; TRBD2 agrees at 8 bases. Germline assignment: CDR1 MGHRA and CDR2 YSYEKL. The CDR3 has 19 residues. J gave up 0 bases and V 0 bases, and 10 bases lay outside the gene matches. This CDR3 reads CASSQDKAGGLSSYNEQFF. The CDR3 coding sequence is TGCGCCAGCAGCCAAGATAAGGCGGGAGGTCTTTCCTCCTACAATGAGCAGTTCTTC.

Details on this clone: At one of its ends the junction is not consistent with the germline gene, which may arise from a read error. J is TRBJ1-2 and V is TRBV2; D may be TRBD1 (6 bases). This CDR3 has 13 residues. Per the germline V gene, CDR1 is SNHLY and CDR2 is FYNNEI. This chain's CDR3 is CASSRNRGPGHYF. The CDR3 DNA sequence: TGTGCCAGCAGTCGGAATCGGGGACCGGGACATTACTTC.

The chain employs TRBV5-4 and TRBJ1-1, with a tentative D call TRBD1 (6 bases). The V gene lost 4 bases and the J gene lost 4 bases, with 11 bases spanning the gap. This CDR3 is 13 amino acids long. Germline CDR1 reads SGHNT; CDR2 reads YYREEE (reference sequence). The CDR3 protein is CASSTGLGTEAFF. The CDR3 region has the DNA TGTGCCAGCAGCACAGGGTTAGGCACTGAAGCTTTCTTT.

In its sample, this clone was seen once. The V gene is TRBV5-1, the J gene TRBJ2-1; weak D call: TRBD2 (6 bases). This CDR3 has 14 amino acids. V lost 0 bases, J lost 6 bases, and 10 bases lay in between. Germline V gene data show CDR1 as SGHRS and CDR2 as YFSETQ. CDR3 sequence (DNA): TGCGCCAGCAGCTTGGACATGGGGGGCAATGAGCAGTTCTTC. Translated: CASSLDMGGNEQFF.

This clone appeared once. This CDR3 is also generated by other DNA sequences in the sample. The rearrangement links TRBV6-4 to TRBJ2-3; possible D gene TRBD2, 6 bases. The V gene's germline CDR1 is MRHNA and CDR2 SNTAGT. Trimming removed 3 bases from V and 1 base from J, with 11 bases in between. This CDR3 is built from 15 residues. Here the CDR3 reads CASSEGGSGTDTQYF. The CDR3 coding sequence is TGTGCCAGCAGTGAGGGGGGATCCGGCACAGATACGCAGTATTTT.

V is TRBV27 and J is TRBJ2-1; TRBD2 agrees at 11 bases. Per germline, CDR1 MNHEY and CDR2 SMNVEV (reference sequence). The CDR3 totals 14 residues. Trimming removed 6 bases from V and 4 bases from J; junction bases left unmatched: 2. CDR3 DNA sequence: TGTGCCAGCAGAGGGACTAGCGGTTACAATGAGCAGTTCTTC. It is translated as CASRGTSGYNEQFF.

This clone has just a few counts. The J gene is TRBJ2-7, the V gene TRBV5-6, with 8 positions matching TRBD2. The germline V gene encodes CDR1 SGHDT and CDR2 YYEEEE. J gave up 1 base and V 5 bases, and 11 bases lay outside the gene matches. The CDR3 is 16 amino acids. The CDR3 sequence: CASSLRGSGRSYEQYF. The CDR3 region has the DNA TGTGCCAGCAGTCTGAGGGGGAGCGGGAGATCCTACGAGCAGTACTTC.

The chain links TRBV28 to TRBJ2-7, with 9 bases lining up with TRBD1. CDR1 and CDR2 from the germline V gene are MDHEN and SYDVKM. V was pared by 4 bases and J by 3 bases, with 16 bases of the junction left unmatched. CDR3 length: 18 amino acids. DNA for the CDR3: TGTGCCAGCAGTTCCCGGACAGGGGCCCAGGTGATTCACTACGAGCAGTACTTC. Residues: CASSSRTGAQVIHYEQYF.

The chain is built from TRBV5-1 and TRBJ2-7; 10 positions agree with TRBD1. The CDR3 consists of 14 residues. V was pared by 0 bases and J by 6 bases, with 3 bases of the junction left unmatched. CDR1 SGHRS and CDR2 YFSETQ come from the germline V gene. CDR3 sequence (DNA): TGCGCCAGCAGCTTGGGACAGGGGGCGCGCGAGCAGTACTTC. Translation: CASSLGQGAREQYF.

The chain uses TRBV18 and TRBJ2-7, with 7 bases matching TRBD1. V lost 0 bases and J lost 5; bases outside the gene matches: 10. This CDR3 region has 16 residues. Germline CDR1 is KGHSH and CDR2 is LQKENI. The CDR3 coding sequence is TGTGCCAGCTCACCACCGAGCAAGGGGGCTCGCAACGAGCAGTACTTC. This codes for CASSPPSKGARNEQYF.

V and J are TRBV18 and TRBJ2-2; the match to TRBD2 covers 10 bases. The junction had 6 bases not matched to a gene; V was cut back by 2 bases and J by 3 bases. Germline V CDR1 and CDR2: KGHSH, LQKENI. The CDR3 has 17 amino acids. The CDR3 loop is CASSPSSGRADTGELFF. The CDR3 DNA reads TGTGCCAGCTCACCATCCAGCGGGAGGGCCGACACCGGGGAGCTGTTTTTT.

The V call is TRBV7-9, the J call TRBJ2-1, with 7 bases aligning to TRBD1. The germline V gene has CDR1 SEHNR and CDR2 FQNEAQ (reference sequence). CDR3 length: 14 residues. Trimming cost V 5 bases and J 2 bases; bases outside gene matches: 3. CDR3 amino acids: CASSHRGTYNEQFF. CDR3 sequence (DNA): TGTGCCAGCAGCCACAGGGGAACCTACAATGAGCAGTTCTTC.

V usage is TRBV7-9 and J usage is TRBJ2-3; TRBD2 is a possible D gene (6 bases). Germline-derived CDR1 and CDR2 are SEHNR and FQNEAQ (reference sequence). V gave up 3 bases and J gave up 5 bases, with 12 bases separating them. The CDR3 has 14 amino acids. The CDR3 DNA reads as TGTGCCAGCAGCTTCCGGGGGTCCGGAGATACGCAGTATTTT. The encoded protein is CASSFRGSGDTQYF.